This TCR beta chain was sequenced during a study of PD-L1 blockade in urothelial cancer. Study context: The number of prior chemotherapy regimens per patient was 0 to 3. Analysis of the blood was performed 3 weeks (second dose) and 6 weeks after treatment start. A median roughly 140,000 T cells were found in blood samples.

Each patient gave between 1 and 8 samples, pretreatment and on-treatment. Germline CDR1 and CDR2: SGHVS and FQNEAQ. With 5 bases clipped from V and 2 bases from J, the junction kept 8 bases outside the gene matches. The CDR3 spans 15 residues. Sequenced by immunoSEQ multiplex PCR; TCRdb stores in-frame clones only, minus some. Among approximately 32,000 clones listed, 70% to 85% were seen once. The receptor's source is a man aged 60-69 years with urothelial cancer. The sample in question was PBMCs, obtained around atezolizumab (anti-PD-L1) treatment. The rearrangement joins TRBV7-8 to TRBJ1-2; 7 bases agree with TRBD1. The DNA for the CDR3 is TGTGCCAGCAGCGACGACAGGGTGAAGAACTATGGCTACACCTTC. Residues: CASSDDRVKNYGYTF.